The clone carrying this T cell receptor beta chain has only one observation. The antigen remains undetermined. This sample is part of a study of cytomegalovirus exposure and HLA in healthy donors. Study outcomes and limitations: When the data were analyzed later, several of the most significant clusters appeared to be linked to common viral pathogens.

PCR was performed using 60 Vbeta and 13 Jbeta primers. This table comes from immunoSEQ multiplex PCR, and its TCRdb copy is limited to in-frame clones, with some not included. The sample has approximately 89,000 clones; 75% to 80% are singletons. The material sequenced was PBMCs. This receptor was taken from a man between 25 and 39 years old in good health and CMV-seronegative.

CDR3: CASSDPTGGDTQYF. CDR3 bases: TGTGCCAGCAGTGATCCGACAGGGGGAGATACGCAGTATTTT. The chain combines TRBV25-1 with TRBJ2-3; 9 positions match TRBD1. V lost 3 bases and J lost 5; bases outside the gene matches: 3. In germline, CDR1 is MGHDK, CDR2 SYGVNS. The CDR3 is 14 residues long.